A selection of T cell receptor beta chains follows, all from one sample in a study of shared T cell receptors in the human thymus. TCRdb's table, derived via immunoSEQ multiplex PCR, lists solely in-frame clones and lacks some. Of approximately 660,000 clones listed, approximately 90% are singletons. The same sample was also used in a study of human thymus T cells.

The sample consisted of thymocytes. The receptor source for this set is a boy in the first two years of life with a congenital heart defect. Each CDR3 is given with its conserved first and last residue. The D gene is left open where the match is weak. Size values are once, few and many counts, or a class for expanded clones, and some rows have none.

V	J	size	D	DNA	CDR3
TRBV4-1	TRBJ2-7	once	TRBD2	TGCGCCAGCAACCAACTGTTACTAGCGGGAATTTACGAGCAGTACTTC	CASNQLLLAGIYEQYF
TRBV5-1	TRBJ2-7	.	TRBD2	TGCGCCAGCAGCTCTAGAGTAGCGGGAGCCCTCTACGAGCAGTACTTC	CASSSRVAGALYEQYF
TRBV27	TRBJ1-2	.	TRBD1	TGTGCCAGCGGAGATCACAGGGGGTCAAACTATGGCTACACCTTC	CASGDHRGSNYGYTF
TRBV2	TRBJ2-7	.	TRBD2	TGTGCCAGCAATGGACTAGCGGGATCAAGACGGGACGAGCAGTACTTC	CASNGLAGSRRDEQYF
TRBV29-1	TRBJ2-1	.	TRBD1	TGCAGCGTTGATACACAGGGGGCTCCAATGGACAATGAGCAGTTCTTC	CSVDTQGAPMDNEQFF
TRBV6-1	TRBJ2-7	.	.	TGTGCCAGCAGTGAAGTGACCCTGACTCTTTCCTACGAGCAGTACTTC	CASSEVTLTLSYEQYF
TRBV6-5	TRBJ2-2	.	.	TGTGCCAGCAGTTCGAGTTCCACCGGGGAGCTGTTTTTT	CASSSSSTGELFF
TRBV5-6	TRBJ2-1	.	TRBD1	TGTGCCAGCAGCCCGCTAGGGACAGGGGGCAATGAGCAGTTCTTC	CASSPLGTGGNEQFF
TRBV20-1	TRBJ2-1	.	.	TGCAGTGGGGGGCGGCGACGGGAGCAGTTCTTC	CSGGRRREQFF
TRBV7-8	TRBJ2-7	.	TRBD1	TGTGCCAGCAGCCCGTTTCAGGACAGGCTATACGAGCAGTACTTC	CASSPFQDRLYEQYF
TRBV27	TRBJ1-4	.	TRBD1	TGTGCCAGCAGTACAGGGGACAGGGGGCGTGAAAAACTGTTTTTT	CASSTGDRGREKLFF
TRBV27	TRBJ2-1	few	TRBD2	TGTGCCAGCAGCTTCCTTAGCGGGAGGGCGAGGAATGAGCAGTTCTTC	CASSFLSGRARNEQFF
TRBV7-9	TRBJ1-4	.	TRBD1	TGTGCCAGCAGCTTAGTGTATTCGAGGGGGCGGTTCGAAAAACTGTTTTTT	CASSLVYSRGRFEKLFF
TRBV5-4	TRBJ2-3	.	.	TGTGCCAGCAGCCCCACAGCAGATCCTAGCACAGATACGCAGTATTTT	CASSPTADPSTDTQYF
TRBV9	TRBJ2-4	.	.	TGTGCCAGAGCACCCCGAGACAGGAATCTAGCCAAAAACATTCAGTACTTC	CARAPRDRNLAKNIQYF
TRBV5-1	TRBJ1-1	.	.	TGCGCCAGCAGCTTGGCCGGGGACACTGAAGCTTTCTTT	CASSLAGDTEAFF
TRBV4-3	TRBJ2-1	.	.	TGCGCCAGCAGCCAAAAACGTGGCACCAATGAGCAGTTCTTC	CASSQKRGTNEQFF
TRBV5-1	TRBJ2-7	.	TRBD2	TGCGCCAGCAGCAAGGGACTAGCGCCGACTGCCCCTTCCTACGAGCAGTACTTC	CASSKGLAPTAPSYEQYF
TRBV7-8	TRBJ1-2	.	TRBD1	TGTGCCAGCAGCTTAGCGGGCAGGGGGCTGAACGGCTACACCTTC	CASSLAGRGLNGYTF
TRBV10-2	TRBJ2-1	.	.	TGCGCCAGCAGTGAGATGGGGGGGCGGAATGAGCAGTTCTTC	CASSEMGGRNEQFF
TRBV2	TRBJ2-3	.	TRBD2	TGTGCCAGCAGTGATCGGCTAGCGGGAGTTGATACGCAGTATTTT	CASSDRLAGVDTQYF
TRBV4-1	TRBJ1-3	.	TRBD1	TGCGCCAGCAGCACCCGGACAGGGGGTACTGGAAACACCATATATTTT	CASSTRTGGTGNTIYF
TRBV19	TRBJ1-2	.	.	TGTGCCAGTAGTATGATGGGCCGAGCTAACTATGGCTACACCTTC	CASSMMGRANYGYTF
TRBV5-1	TRBJ1-2	.	TRBD1	TGCGCCAGCAGCCCGGGACAGGGGCCCCCTAACTATGGCTACACCTTC	CASSPGQGPPNYGYTF
TRBV6-5	TRBJ2-4	.	TRBD1	TGTGCCAGCAGTACCACAGGGGCGGCCAAAAACATTCAGTACTTC	CASSTTGAAKNIQYF
TRBV4-3	TRBJ2-1	.	.	TGCGCCAGCAGCCAAGCAAGGCCCAGGATAGCGCCAAACTACAATGAGCAGTTCTTC	CASSQARPRIAPNYNEQFF
TRBV6-1	TRBJ2-5	.	.	TGTGCCAGCATCGTCCCCTGGCAGGAGACCCAGTACTTC	CASIVPWQETQYF
TRBV11-3	TRBJ2-7	.	TRBD1	TGTGCCAGCAGCTTGGGTGACAGGGGAGAATACGAGCAGTACTTC	CASSLGDRGEYEQYF
TRBV11-3	TRBJ2-7	.	TRBD2	TGTGCCAGCAGCATGGGGACTAGCGGAAGAGGGACCTACGAGCAGTACTTC	CASSMGTSGRGTYEQYF
TRBV7-2	TRBJ2-7	.	.	TGTGCCAGCAGCTTAGCCCCGGGAGTTCTAACCTACGAGCAGTACTTC	CASSLAPGVLTYEQYF
TRBV21-1	TRBJ2-1	.	.	TGTGCCAGCAGGGCGCCGGGACACCTCTCCTACAATGAGCAGTTCTTC	CASRAPGHLSYNEQFF
TRBV29-1	TRBJ2-1	.	TRBD2	TGCAGCGTTGAAGATCCGGCTAGCGGGAGTTTTGACAATGAGCAGTTCTTC	CSVEDPASGSFDNEQFF
TRBV6-5	TRBJ1-5	.	.	TGTGCCAGCAGTTACTCGGGAGGGGGGGAGCCCCAGCATTTT	CASSYSGGGEPQHF
TRBV30	TRBJ2-7	.	TRBD2	TGTGCCTGGAGTTTACAGGGACTAGCGGGTCTCGCCTACGAGCAGTACTTC	CAWSLQGLAGLAYEQYF
TRBV19	TRBJ2-3	.	.	TGTGCCAGTAGTGTAGGACAGATAAACTTCACAGATACGCAGTATTTT	CASSVGQINFTDTQYF
TRBV5-6	TRBJ2-3	once	TRBD2	TGTGCCAGCAGCGCACTAGCGGTCCTTAGGGAAGATACGCAGTATTTT	CASSALAVLREDTQYF
TRBV18	TRBJ2-1	once	TRBD2	TGTGCCAGCTCACGCGGGACTAGCGGGAGGGACAATGAGCAGTTCTTC	CASSRGTSGRDNEQFF
TRBV28	TRBJ1-3	.	.	TGTGCCAGCAGTTTAACAGATACGCGAAACACCATATATTTT	CASSLTDTRNTIYF
TRBV7-9	TRBJ1-5	.	TRBD1	TGTGCCAGCAGCGTCGGGACAGGGTTCAATCAGCCCCAGCATTTT	CASSVGTGFNQPQHF
TRBV27	TRBJ2-5	once	TRBD2	TGTGCCAGCAGTTTATCGGGACTAGCGGGGCTCCAAGAGACCCAGTACTTC	CASSLSGLAGLQETQYF
TRBV19	TRBJ2-5	.	TRBD2	TGTGCCAGTAGTACCTTCGGGACTAACACCCAGTACTTC	CASSTFGTNTQYF
TRBV13	TRBJ2-1	.	.	TGTGCCAGCAGCTTAGATAGGAGGGCCCCCTACAATGAGCAGTTCTTC	CASSLDRRAPYNEQFF
TRBV9	TRBJ2-1	.	.	TGTGCCAGCAGCGCCCACTACAATGAGCAGTTCTTC	CASSAHYNEQFF
TRBV30	TRBJ2-5	.	TRBD1	TGTGCCTGGGGCCTGACAGGGGGCAGGGAGACCCAGTACTTC	CAWGLTGGRETQYF
TRBV27	TRBJ2-7	.	.	TGTGCCAGCAGTTTATCCCACAGGGAACTTATCTACGAGCAGTACTTC	CASSLSHRELIYEQYF
TRBV19	TRBJ2-6	.	.	TGTGCCAGTAGTATAGAAGGGACACAGAGCTCTGGGGCCAACGTCCTGACTTTC	CASSIEGTQSSGANVLTF
TRBV9	TRBJ1-2	.	.	TGTGCCAGCAGCGCCCTACAGGGAGGCTACACCTTC	CASSALQGGYTF
TRBV19	TRBJ1-1	few	TRBD1	TGTGCCAGTAGGGCGGGACAGGGACACAAGAACACTGAAGCTTTCTTT	CASRAGQGHKNTEAFF
TRBV7-6	TRBJ2-2	.	TRBD1	TGTGCCAGCAGCTTAGCAGCTATGACAGGGGACACCGGGGAGCTGTTTTTT	CASSLAAMTGDTGELFF
TRBV25-1	TRBJ2-2	.	.	TGTGCCAGCCTTTGTCCTAATGAATGGAGCGGGGAGCTGTTTTTT	CASLCPNEWSGELFF
TRBV27	TRBJ1-4	.	.	TGTGCCAGCTCTTGTGGGGGAGACAGGTTGAATGAAAAACTGTTTTTT	CASSCGGDRLNEKLFF